The 4 T cell receptor beta chains below come from one sample, sequenced in a study of blood T cell repertoires in COVID-19. Measured with immunoSEQ multiplex PCR; TCRdb has only the in-frame clones, and not every one. The sample holds 100,000 to 150,000 clones, around 83% seen once. Sequencing input: peripheral blood. Every receptor here comes from an elderly woman with COVID-19, enrolled during active disease.

This clone was counted a few times. The sample contains more than one DNA sequence encoding this CDR3. The V call is TRBV6-6, the J call TRBJ1-3; maybe TRBD1 (6 bases). Germline values: CDR1 MNHNY, CDR2 SVGAGI (reference sequence). The V gene lost 0 bases and the J gene lost 0 bases, with 6 bases spanning the gap. CDR3 length: 15 residues. CDR3 residues: CASSYSGASGNTIYF. CDR3 bases: TGTGCCAGCAGTTACTCGGGGGCCTCTGGAAACACCATATATTTT.

The chain couples TRBV6-4 to TRBJ1-1, with 7 bases that match TRBD1. Trimming removed 6 bases from V and 7 bases from J; junction bases left unmatched: 11. The CDR3 contains 14 residues. Per the germline V gene, CDR1 is MRHNA and CDR2 is SNTAGT. In DNA, the CDR3 is TGTGCCAGCAGAGTACTTACAGGGGTGGGTGAAGCTTTCTTT. Amino acid sequence: CASRVLTGVGEAFF.

This rearrangement joins TRBV6-2 or TRBV6-3 to TRBJ2-7; 7 nucleotides match TRBD2. The germline V gene has CDR1 MNHEY and CDR2 SVGEGT. The trim removed 4 bases at V and 2 bases at J, leaving 5 bases unmatched. The CDR3 spans 14 residues. The CDR3: CASSSGTTPYEQYF. The CDR3 DNA reads as TGTGCCAGCAGTTCCGGGACTACCCCCTACGAGCAGTACTTC.

This clone was seen a handful of times. The gene calls are TRBV6-6 and TRBJ1-4; TRBD1 matches 8 bases. Germline V gene data show CDR1 as MNHNY and CDR2 as SVGAGI (reference sequence). The CDR3 is made up of 15 amino acids. J lost 5 bases, V lost 3 bases, and 5 bases had no gene match. For the CDR3, the DNA is TGTGCCAGCAGTTATTCGACAGGGGAAAATGAAAAACTGTTTTTT. Protein: CASSYSTGENEKLFF.